The present TCR beta chain was sequenced within a study of blood T cell repertoires in COVID-19. The table came from immunoSEQ multiplex PCR; TCRdb's copy has only in-frame clones and leaves some out. The data contain about 140,000 clones, roughly 90% of them singletons. The germline CDR1 and CDR2 sequences are LGHDT and YNNKEL (reference sequence). The length of the CDR3 is 13 residues. V dropped 4 bases and J dropped 6; count of bases not matched to a gene: 5. Sequencing input: peripheral blood. This TCR was sampled from a man aged 50-59 years with active or convalescent COVID-19. The chain carries TRBV3-1 (or the pseudogene TRBV3-2) and TRBJ1-1; TRBD1 agrees at 7 bases. The CDR3 DNA sequence: TGTGCCAGCAGCCCTCGGACAGGTCCTGAAGCTTTCTTT. Its translation is CASSPRTGPEAFF.